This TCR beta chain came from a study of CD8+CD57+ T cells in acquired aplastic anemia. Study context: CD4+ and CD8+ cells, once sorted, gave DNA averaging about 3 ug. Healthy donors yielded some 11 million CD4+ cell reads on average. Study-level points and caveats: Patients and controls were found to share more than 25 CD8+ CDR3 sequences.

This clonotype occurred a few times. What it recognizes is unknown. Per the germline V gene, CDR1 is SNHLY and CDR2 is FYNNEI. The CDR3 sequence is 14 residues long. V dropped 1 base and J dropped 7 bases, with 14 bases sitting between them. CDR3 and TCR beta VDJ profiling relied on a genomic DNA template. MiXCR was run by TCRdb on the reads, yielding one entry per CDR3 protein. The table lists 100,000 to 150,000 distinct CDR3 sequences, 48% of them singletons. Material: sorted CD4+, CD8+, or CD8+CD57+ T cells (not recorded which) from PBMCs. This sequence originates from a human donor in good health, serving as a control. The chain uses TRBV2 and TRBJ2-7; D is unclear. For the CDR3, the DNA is TGTGCCAGCAGTGAAGGACGAGATTTTGGGGAGCAGTACTTC. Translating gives CASSEGRDFGEQYF. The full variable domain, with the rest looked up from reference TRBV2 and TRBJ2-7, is EPEVTQTPSHQVTQMGQEVILRCVPISNHLYFYWYRQILGQKVEFLVSFYNNEISEKSEIFDDQFSVERPDGSNFTLKIRSTKLEDSAMYFCASSEGRDFGEQYFGPGTRLTVT.